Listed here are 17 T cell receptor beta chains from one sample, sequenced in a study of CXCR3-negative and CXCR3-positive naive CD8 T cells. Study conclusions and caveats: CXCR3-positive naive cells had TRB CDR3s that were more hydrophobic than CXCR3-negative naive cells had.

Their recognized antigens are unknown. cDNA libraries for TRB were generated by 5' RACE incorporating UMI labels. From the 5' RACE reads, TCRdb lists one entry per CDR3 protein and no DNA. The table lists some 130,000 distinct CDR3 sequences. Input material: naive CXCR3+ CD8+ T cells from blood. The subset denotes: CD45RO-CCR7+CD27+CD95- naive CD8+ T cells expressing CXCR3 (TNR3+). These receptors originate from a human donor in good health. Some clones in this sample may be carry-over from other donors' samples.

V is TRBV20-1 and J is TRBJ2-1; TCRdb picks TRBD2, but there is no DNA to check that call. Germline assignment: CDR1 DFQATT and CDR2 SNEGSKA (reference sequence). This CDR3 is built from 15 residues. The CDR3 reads CSGQSGLATYNEQFF.

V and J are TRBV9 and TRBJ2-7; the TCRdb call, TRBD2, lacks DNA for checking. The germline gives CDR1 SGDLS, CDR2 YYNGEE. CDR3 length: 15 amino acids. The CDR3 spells CASSVESGRSYEQYF.

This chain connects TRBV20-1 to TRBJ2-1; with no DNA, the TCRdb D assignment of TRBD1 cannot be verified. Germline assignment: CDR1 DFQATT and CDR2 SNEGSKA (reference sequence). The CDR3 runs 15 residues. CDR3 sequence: CSAMGLPLRYNEQFF.

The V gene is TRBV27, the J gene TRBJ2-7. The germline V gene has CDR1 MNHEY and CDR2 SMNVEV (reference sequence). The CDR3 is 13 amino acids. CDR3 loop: CASSLGSPYEQYF.

The CDR3 region is CASSQGWGYTEAFF. The chain couples TRBV7-3 to TRBJ1-1; absent DNA, TCRdb's TRBD1 call cannot be checked. The germline CDR1 and CDR2 sequences are SGHTA and FQGTGA. There are 14 residues in the CDR3.

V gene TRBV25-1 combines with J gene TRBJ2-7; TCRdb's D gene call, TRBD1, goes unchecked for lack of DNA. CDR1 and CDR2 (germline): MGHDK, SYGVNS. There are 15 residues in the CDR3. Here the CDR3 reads CASSEFDFLRDEQYF.

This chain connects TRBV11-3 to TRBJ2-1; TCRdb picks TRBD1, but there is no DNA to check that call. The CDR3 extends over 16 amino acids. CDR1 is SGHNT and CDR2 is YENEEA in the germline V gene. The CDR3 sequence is CASRLPSGQGVSEQFF.

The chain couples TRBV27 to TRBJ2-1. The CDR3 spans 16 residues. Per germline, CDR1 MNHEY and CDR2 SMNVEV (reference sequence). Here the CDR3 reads CASSTLHGASYNEQFF.

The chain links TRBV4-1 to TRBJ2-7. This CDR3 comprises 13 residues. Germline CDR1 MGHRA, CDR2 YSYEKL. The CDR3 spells CASSQVEVYEQYF.

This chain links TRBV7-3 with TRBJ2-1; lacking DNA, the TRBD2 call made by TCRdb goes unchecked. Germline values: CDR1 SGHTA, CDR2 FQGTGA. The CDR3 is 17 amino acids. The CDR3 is CASSENLAGGAYNEQFF.

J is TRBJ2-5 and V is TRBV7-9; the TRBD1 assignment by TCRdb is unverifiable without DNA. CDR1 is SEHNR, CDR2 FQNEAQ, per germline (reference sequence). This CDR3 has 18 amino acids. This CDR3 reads CASSRSSQTIRGRETQYF.

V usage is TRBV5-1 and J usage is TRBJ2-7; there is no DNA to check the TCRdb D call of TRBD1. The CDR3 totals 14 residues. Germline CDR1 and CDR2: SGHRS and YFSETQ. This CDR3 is CASSFTGYSYEQYF.

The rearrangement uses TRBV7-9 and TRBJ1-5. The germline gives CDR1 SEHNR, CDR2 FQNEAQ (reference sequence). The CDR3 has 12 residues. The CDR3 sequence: CASSNSNQPQHF.

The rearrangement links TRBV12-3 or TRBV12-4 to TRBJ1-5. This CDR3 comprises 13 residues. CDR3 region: CASSPQTHQPQHF.

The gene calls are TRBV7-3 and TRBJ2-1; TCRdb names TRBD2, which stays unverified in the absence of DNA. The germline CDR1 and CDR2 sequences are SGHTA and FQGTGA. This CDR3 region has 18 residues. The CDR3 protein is CASSLFGASGGSYNEQFF.

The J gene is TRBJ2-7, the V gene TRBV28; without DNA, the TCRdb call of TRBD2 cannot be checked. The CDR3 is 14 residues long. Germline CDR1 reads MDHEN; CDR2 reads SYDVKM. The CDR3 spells CASSTLPDGREQYF.

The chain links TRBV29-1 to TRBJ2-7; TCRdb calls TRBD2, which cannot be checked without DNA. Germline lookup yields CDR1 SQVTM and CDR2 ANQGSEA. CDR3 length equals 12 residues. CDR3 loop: CSVPGRANVLTF.